A selection of T cell receptor beta chains follows, all from one sample in a study of cytomegalovirus exposure and HLA in healthy donors. Assay: immunoSEQ multiplex PCR; the TCRdb copy retains only in-frame clones and omits some. The sample holds 160,000 or so clones, 80% seen once. Material for sequencing was PBMCs. The receptors come from a man aged 18-30 years in good health and CMV-seropositive. The CDR3 runs from the conserved cysteine through the conserved F or W. The order of the fields is V gene, D gene, CDR3 protein. A D gene is named only where the DNA matches it firmly.

v_call: TRBV30
d_call: TRBD2
cdr3_aa: CAWTFLRTSGGGDTQYF

v_call: TRBV5-1
d_call: -
cdr3_aa: CASRKAGETDTQYF

v_call: TRBV2
d_call: -
cdr3_aa: CASSDLAPRNQPQHF

v_call: TRBV4-1
d_call: -
cdr3_aa: CASSQTGNRETQYF

v_call: TRBV5-1
d_call: -
cdr3_aa: CASSLRGFGNTIYF

v_call: TRBV28
d_call: TRBD2
cdr3_aa: CASSFLGRLAADTQYF

v_call: TRBV7-9
d_call: -
cdr3_aa: CASSPQGFLYNEQFF

v_call: TRBV5-6
d_call: -
cdr3_aa: CASSFGSGANVLTF

v_call: TRBV5-4
d_call: -
cdr3_aa: CASSLDQGAAKNIQYF

v_call: TRBV19
d_call: TRBD1
cdr3_aa: CASSRTGGAYNEQFF

v_call: TRBV15
d_call: TRBD1
cdr3_aa: CATSRGQGDYGYTF

v_call: TRBV9
d_call: TRBD1
cdr3_aa: CASSVSRQGYTEAFF

v_call: TRBV11-1
d_call: TRBD1
cdr3_aa: CASSSGTGLTHGAYEQYF